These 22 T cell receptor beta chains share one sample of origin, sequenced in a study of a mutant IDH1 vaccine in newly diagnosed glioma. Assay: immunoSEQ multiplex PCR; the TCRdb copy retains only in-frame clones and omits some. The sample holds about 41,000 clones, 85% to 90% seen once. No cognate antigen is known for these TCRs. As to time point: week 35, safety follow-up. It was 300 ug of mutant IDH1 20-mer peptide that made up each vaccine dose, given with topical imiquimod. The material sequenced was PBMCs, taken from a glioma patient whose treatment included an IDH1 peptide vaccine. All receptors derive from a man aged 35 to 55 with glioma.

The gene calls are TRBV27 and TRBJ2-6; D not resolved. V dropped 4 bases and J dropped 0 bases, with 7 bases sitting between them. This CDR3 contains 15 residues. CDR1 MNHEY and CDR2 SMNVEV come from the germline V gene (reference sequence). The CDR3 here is CASSSGVSGANVLTF. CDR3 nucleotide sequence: TGTGCCAGCAGTTCGGGCGTCTCTGGGGCCAACGTCCTGACTTTC.

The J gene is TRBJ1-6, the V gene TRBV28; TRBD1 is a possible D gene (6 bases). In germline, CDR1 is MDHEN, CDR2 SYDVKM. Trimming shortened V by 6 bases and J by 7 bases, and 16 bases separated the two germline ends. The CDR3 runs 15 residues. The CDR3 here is CASREMTGVNSPLHF. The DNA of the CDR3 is TGTGCCAGCAGGGAGATGACAGGAGTGAATTCACCCCTCCACTTT.

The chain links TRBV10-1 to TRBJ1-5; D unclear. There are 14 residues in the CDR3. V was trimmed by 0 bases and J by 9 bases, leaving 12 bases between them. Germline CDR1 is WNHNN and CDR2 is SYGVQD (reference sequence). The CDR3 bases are TGCGCCAGCAGTGAGTCCGGCTGGAATGGGCCCCAGCATTTT. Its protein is CASSESGWNGPQHF.

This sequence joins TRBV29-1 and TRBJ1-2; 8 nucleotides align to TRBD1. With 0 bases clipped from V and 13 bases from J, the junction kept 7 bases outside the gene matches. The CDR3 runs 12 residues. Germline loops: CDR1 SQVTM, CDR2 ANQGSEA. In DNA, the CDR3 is TGCAGCGTTGAAGAACAGGGGGAATCGGTCACCTTC. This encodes CSVEEQGESVTF. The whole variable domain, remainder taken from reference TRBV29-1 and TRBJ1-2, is SAVISQKPSRDICQRGTSLTIQCQVDSQVTMMFWYRQQPGQSLTLIATANQGSEATYESGFVIDKFPISRPNLTFSTLTVSNMSPEDSSIYLCSVEEQGESVTFGSGTRLTVV.

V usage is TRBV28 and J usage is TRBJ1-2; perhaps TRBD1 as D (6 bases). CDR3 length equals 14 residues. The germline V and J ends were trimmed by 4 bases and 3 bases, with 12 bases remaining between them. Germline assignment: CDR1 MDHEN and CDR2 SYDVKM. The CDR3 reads CASSSRGRYYGYTF. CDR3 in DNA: TGTGCCAGCAGTTCCAGGGGACGGTACTATGGCTACACCTTC.

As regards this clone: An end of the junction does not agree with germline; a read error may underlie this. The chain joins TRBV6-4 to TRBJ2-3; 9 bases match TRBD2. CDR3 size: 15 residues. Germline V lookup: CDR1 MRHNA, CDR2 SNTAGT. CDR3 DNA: TGTGCCAGCAGCCCTCAGGCGGGGGGGGCAGAAACGCAGTATTTT. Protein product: CASSPQAGGAETQYF.

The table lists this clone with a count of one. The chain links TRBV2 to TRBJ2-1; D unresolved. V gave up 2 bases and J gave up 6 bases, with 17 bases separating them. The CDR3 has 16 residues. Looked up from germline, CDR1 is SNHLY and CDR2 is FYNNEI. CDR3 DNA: TGTGCCAGCAGTGAACAGTTAGCCCCTTGGACCAATGAGCAGTTCTTC. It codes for CASSEQLAPWTNEQFF.

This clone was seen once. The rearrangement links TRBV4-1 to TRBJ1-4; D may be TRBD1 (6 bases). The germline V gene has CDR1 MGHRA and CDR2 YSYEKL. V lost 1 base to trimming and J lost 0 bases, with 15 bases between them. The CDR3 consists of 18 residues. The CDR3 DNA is TGCGCCAGCAGCCAAGTTGGGGGGGGCCTCCCAACTAATGAAAAACTGTTTTTT. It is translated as CASSQVGGGLPTNEKLFF.

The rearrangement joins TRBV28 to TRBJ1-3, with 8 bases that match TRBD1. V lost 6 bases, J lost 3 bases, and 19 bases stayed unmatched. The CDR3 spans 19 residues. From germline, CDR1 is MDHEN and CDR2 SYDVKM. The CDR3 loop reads CASSHLGTGQLVGGNTIYF. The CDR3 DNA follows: TGTGCCAGCAGCCACCTCGGGACAGGCCAGTTGGTTGGTGGAAACACCATATATTTT.

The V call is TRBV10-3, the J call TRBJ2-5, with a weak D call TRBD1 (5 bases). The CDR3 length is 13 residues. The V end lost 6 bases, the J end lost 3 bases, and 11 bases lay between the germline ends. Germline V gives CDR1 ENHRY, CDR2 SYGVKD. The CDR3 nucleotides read TGTGCCATCAGAGGGGCGGCAGAAGAGACCCAGTACTTC. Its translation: CAIRGAAEETQYF.

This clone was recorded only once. Written as DNA, the CDR3 is TGTGCCTGTACCCCCTTCCCGGGGGGCTATAATTCACCCCTCCACTTT. Translation: CACTPFPGGYNSPLHF. This chain joins TRBV30 and TRBJ1-6; D perhaps matches TRBD1 (5 bases). This CDR3 is built from 16 residues. Germline V gene sequence: CDR1 GTSNPN, CDR2 SVGIG (reference sequence). The germline V and J ends were trimmed by 6 bases and 3 bases, with 18 bases remaining between them.

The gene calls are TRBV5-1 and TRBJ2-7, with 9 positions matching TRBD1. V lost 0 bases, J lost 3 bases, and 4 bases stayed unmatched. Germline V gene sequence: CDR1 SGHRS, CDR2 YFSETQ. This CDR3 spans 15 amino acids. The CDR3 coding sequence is TGCGCCAGCAGCTTGGCCGGGACAGGGAGCTACGAGCAGTACTTC. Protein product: CASSLAGTGSYEQYF.

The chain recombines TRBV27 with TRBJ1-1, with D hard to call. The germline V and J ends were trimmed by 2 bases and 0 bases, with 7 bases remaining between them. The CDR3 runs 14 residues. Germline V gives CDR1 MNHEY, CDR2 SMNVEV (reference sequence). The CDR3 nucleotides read TGTGCCAGCAGTTTAACTAACGTGAACACTGAAGCTTTCTTT. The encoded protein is CASSLTNVNTEAFF.

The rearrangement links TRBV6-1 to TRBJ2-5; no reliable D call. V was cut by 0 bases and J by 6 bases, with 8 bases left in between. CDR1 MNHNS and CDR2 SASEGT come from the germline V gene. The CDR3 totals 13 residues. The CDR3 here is CASSEAFGQTQYF. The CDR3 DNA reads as TGTGCCAGCAGTGAAGCGTTCGGGCAGACCCAGTACTTC.

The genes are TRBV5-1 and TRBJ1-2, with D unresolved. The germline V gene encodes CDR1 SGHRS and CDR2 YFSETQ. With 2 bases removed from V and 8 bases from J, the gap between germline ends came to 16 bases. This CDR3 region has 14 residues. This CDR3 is CASSLGSSQEGYTF. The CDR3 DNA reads TGCGCCAGCAGCTTAGGCTCATCCCAGGAGGGCTACACCTTC.

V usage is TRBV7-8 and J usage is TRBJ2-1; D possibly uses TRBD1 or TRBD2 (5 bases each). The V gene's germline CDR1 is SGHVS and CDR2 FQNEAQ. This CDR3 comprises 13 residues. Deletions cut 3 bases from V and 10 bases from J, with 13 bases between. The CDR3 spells CASSFGTAQEQFF. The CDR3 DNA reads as TGTGCCAGCAGCTTCGGGACGGCACAGGAGCAGTTCTTC.

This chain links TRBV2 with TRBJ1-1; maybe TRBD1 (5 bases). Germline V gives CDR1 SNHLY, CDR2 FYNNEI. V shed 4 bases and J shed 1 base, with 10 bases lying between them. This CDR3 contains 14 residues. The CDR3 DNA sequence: TGTGCCAGCAGTGCGGGACGTTGGAACACTGAAGCTTTCTTT. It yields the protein CASSAGRWNTEAFF.

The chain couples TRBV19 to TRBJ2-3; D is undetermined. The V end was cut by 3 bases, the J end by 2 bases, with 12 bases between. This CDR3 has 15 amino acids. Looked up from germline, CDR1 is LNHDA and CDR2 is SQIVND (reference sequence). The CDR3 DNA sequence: TGTGCCAGTAGTATCAAGAATCTTTACACAGATACGCAGTATTTT. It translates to CASSIKNLYTDTQYF.

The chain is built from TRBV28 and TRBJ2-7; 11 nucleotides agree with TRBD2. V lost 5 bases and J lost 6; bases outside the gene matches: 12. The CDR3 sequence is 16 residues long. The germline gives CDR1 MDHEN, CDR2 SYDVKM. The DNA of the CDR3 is TGTGCCAGCAGTGCCCTCACTAGCGGGGGTCTTGCCGAGCAGTACTTC. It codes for CASSALTSGGLAEQYF.

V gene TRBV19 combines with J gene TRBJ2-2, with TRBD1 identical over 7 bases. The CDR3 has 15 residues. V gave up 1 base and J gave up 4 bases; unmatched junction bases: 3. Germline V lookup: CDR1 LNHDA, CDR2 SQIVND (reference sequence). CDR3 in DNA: TGTGCCAGTAGTATAGGGGACAGCATCACCGGGGAGCTGTTTTTT. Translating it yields CASSIGDSITGELFF.

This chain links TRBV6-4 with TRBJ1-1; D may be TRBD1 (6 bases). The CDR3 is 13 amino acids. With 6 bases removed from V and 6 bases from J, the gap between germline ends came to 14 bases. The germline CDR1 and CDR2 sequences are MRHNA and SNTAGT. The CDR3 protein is CASSPGEGAEAFF. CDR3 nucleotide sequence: TGTGCCAGCAGCCCAGGGGAGGGAGCTGAAGCTTTCTTT.

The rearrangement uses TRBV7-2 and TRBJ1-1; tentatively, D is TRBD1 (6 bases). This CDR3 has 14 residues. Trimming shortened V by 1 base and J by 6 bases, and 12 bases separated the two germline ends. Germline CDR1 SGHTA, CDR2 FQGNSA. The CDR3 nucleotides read TGTGCCAGCAGCTTAGGCTGGAGGGGGGCTGAAGCTTTCTTT. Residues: CASSLGWRGAEAFF.